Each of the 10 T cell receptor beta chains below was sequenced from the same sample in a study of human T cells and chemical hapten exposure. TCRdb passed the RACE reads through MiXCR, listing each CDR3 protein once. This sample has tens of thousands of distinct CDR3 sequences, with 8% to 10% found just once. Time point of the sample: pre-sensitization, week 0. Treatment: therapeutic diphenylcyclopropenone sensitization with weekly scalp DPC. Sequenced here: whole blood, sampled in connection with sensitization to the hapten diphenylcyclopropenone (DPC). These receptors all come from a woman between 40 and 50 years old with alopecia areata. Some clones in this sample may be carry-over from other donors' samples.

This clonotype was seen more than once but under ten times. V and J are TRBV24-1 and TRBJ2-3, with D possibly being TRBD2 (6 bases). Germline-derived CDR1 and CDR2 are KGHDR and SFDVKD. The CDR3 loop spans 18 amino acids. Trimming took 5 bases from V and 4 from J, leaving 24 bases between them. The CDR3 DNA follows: TGTGCCACCAGTGCTCATCCCGGGACTCCACCTGTGGCAGATACGCAGTATTTT. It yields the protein CATSAHPGTPPVADTQYF.

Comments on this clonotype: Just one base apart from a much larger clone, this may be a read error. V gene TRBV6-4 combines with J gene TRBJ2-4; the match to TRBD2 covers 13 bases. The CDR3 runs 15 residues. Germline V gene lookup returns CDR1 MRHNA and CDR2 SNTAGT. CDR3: CSSIGLAGVENIQYF. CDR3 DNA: TGTTCCAGCATTGGACTAGCGGGGGTCGAAAACATTCAGTACTTC.

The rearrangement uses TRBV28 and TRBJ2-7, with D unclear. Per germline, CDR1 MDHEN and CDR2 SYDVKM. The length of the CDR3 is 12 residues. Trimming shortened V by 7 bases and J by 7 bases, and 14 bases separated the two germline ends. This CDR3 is CASNPSLGEQYF. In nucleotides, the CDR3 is TGTGCCAGCAACCCTTCTCTCGGGGAGCAGTACTTC.

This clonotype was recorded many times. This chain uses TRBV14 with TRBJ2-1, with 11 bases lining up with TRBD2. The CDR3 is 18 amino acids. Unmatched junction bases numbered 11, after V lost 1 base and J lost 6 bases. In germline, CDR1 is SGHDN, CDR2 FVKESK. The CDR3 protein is CASSQARRLAGGGNEQFF. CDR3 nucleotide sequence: TGTGCCAGCAGCCAAGCCCGCAGGCTAGCGGGGGGCGGCAATGAGCAGTTCTTC.

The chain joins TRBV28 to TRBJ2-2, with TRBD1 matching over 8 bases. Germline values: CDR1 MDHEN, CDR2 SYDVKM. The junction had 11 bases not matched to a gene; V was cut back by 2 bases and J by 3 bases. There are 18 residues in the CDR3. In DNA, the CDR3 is TGTGCCAGCAGTTTACCTAGCAGGGGGCGCCGGTACACCGGGGAGCTGTTTTTT. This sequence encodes CASSLPSRGRRYTGELFF.

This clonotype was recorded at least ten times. CDR3 amino acids: CASMYGPTGATNVLTF. For the CDR3, the DNA is TGTGCCAGCATGTATGGCCCAACAGGGGCGACCAACGTCCTGACTTTC. This rearrangement joins TRBV7-9 to TRBJ2-6; 7 nucleotides agree with TRBD1. The ends lost 7 bases at V and 8 bases at J; junction bases unmatched: 14. From germline, CDR1 is SEHNR and CDR2 FQNEAQ (reference sequence). The CDR3 runs 16 residues.

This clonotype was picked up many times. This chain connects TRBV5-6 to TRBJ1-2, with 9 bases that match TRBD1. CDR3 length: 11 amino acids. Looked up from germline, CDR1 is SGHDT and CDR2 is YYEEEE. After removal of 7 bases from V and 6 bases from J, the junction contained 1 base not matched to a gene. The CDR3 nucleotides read TGTGCCAGCGGGACAGGGCATGGCTACACCTTC. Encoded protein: CASGTGHGYTF.

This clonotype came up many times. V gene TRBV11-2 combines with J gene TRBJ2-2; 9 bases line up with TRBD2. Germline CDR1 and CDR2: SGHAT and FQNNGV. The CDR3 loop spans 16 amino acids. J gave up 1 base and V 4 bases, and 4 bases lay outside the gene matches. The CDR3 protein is CASSSGLAWNTGELFF. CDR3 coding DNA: TGTGCCAGCAGCTCCGGACTAGCGTGGAACACCGGGGAGCTGTTTTTT.

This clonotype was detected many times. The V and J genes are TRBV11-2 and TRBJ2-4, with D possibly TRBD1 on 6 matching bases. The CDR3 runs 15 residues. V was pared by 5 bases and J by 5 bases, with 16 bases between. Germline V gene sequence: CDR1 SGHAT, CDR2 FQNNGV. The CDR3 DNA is TGTGCCAGCAGCCTGGGAGAACAGGGACAAAACATTCAGTACTTC. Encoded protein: CASSLGEQGQNIQYF.

CDR3 residues: CSASHTNTGELFF. For the CDR3, the DNA is TGCAGTGCTAGTCACACAAACACCGGGGAGCTGTTTTTT. J is TRBJ2-2 and V is TRBV20-1; D gene ambiguous. The CDR3 loop spans 13 amino acids. The V gene lost 3 bases and the J gene lost 2 bases, with 7 bases spanning the gap. Germline V CDR1 and CDR2: DFQATT, SNEGSKA (reference sequence).